The rows below give T cell receptor beta chains drawn from one sample of a study of T cells expressing NK-cell markers. TCRdb re-called the 5' RACE reads; one entry per CDR3 protein, DNA not given. This sample contains roughly 120,000 distinct CDR3 sequences. Sequencing used blood T cells: a sorted CD56 or NKG2C T cell subset, CD4+ or CD8+ T cells, or bulk PBMC T cells (not recorded which). These TCRs come from a woman aged 18 to 75 in good health. Both conserved end residues are part of each CDR3. The order of the fields is clone size, J gene, V gene, CDR3 protein. Clone size, where shown, is once, few, many, or a class for clones that have expanded.

>NA|TRBJ2-5|TRBV24-1
CATRGRAVETQYF
>NA|TRBJ2-5|TRBV7-9
CASSQRQGYQETQYF
>medium-sized|TRBJ2-3|TRBV4-1
CASSQIKREGGAQYF
>NA|TRBJ2-1|TRBV19
CASSLSSTPNEQFF
>NA|TRBJ2-2|TRBV12-3/TRBV12-4
CASSWAENTGELFF
>NA|TRBJ2-4|TRBV27
CASSPDRGTNIQYF
>NA|TRBJ2-3|TRBV11-2
CASSFQGSDTQYF
>NA|TRBJ1-1|TRBV7-9
CASERDYTEAFF
>NA|TRBJ2-3|TRBV3-1
CASSQPEGPDTQYF
>NA|TRBJ2-5|TRBV15
CATSNPDQETQYF
>NA|TRBJ1-1|TRBV6-5
CASGWDVPEAFF
>NA|TRBJ2-2|TRBV2
CASSEARGTGELFF
>NA|TRBJ2-3|TRBV12-3/TRBV12-4
CASSLVGGPDTQYF
>NA|TRBJ2-7|TRBV7-2
CASSLKPSGSSYEQYF
>NA|TRBJ2-6|TRBV4-3
CASSPVRSGANVLTF
>NA|TRBJ2-5|TRBV18
CASSPQNQETQYF
>NA|TRBJ1-1|TRBV29-1
CSVPPRDRTEAFF
>NA|TRBJ2-1|TRBV6-5
CASSYGDTQSNEQFF
>NA|TRBJ2-5|TRBV7-2
CASTLRGAGSQETQYF
>NA|TRBJ2-7|TRBV29-1
CSVDRGYEQYF
>NA|TRBJ2-4|TRBV3-1
CASSQALADLVLAKNIQYF
>NA|TRBJ2-1|TRBV3-1
CASSTAGAYNEQFF
>NA|TRBJ2-7|TRBV2
CASSEGTGRYEQYF
>NA|TRBJ1-1|TRBV11-2
CASSRWQGEAFF
>NA|TRBJ2-1|TRBV6-2/TRBV6-3
CASSYVAGAYNEQFF
>NA|TRBJ2-7|TRBV3-1
CASSQSTGTTPYEQYF